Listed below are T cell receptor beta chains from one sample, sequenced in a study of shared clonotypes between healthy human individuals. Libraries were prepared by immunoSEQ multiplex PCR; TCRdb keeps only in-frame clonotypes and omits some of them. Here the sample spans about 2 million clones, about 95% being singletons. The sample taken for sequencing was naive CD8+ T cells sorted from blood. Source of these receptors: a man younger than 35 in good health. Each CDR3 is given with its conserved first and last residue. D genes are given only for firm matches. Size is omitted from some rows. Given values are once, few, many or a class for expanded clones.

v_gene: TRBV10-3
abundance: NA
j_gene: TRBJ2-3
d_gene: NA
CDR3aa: CAIARGSSTDTQYF
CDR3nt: TGTGCCATCGCGAGGGGATCTAGCACAGATACGCAGTATTTT

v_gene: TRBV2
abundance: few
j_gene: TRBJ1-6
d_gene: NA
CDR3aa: CASSIQGDSPLHF
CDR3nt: TGTGCCAGCAGTATTCAGGGAGATTCACCCCTCCACTTT

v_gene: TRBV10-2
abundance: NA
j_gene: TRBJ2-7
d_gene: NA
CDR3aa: CASSEVTGYEQYF
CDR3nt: TGCGCCAGCAGTGAGGTTACAGGGTACGAGCAGTACTTC

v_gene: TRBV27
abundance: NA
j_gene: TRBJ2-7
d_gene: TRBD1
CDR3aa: CASSWDRVDEQYF
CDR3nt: TGTGCCAGCAGCTGGGACAGGGTGGACGAGCAGTACTTC

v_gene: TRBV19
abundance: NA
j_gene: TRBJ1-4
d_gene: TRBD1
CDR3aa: CASSATGGGEKLFF
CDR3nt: TGTGCCAGTAGTGCTACAGGGGGCGGTGAAAAACTGTTTTTT

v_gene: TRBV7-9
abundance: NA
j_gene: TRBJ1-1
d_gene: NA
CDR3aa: CASSPPPHIVNTEAFF
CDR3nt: TGTGCCAGCAGCCCTCCCCCGCACATAGTTAACACTGAAGCTTTCTTT

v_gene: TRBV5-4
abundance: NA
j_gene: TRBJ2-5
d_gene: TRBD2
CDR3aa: CASSFSGGAGTQYF
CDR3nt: TGTGCCAGCAGCTTTAGCGGGGGGGCAGGGACCCAGTACTTC

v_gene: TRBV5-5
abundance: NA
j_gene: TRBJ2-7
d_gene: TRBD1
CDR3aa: CASSSGPYKGDRAHEQYF
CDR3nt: TGTGCCAGCAGCTCGGGCCCCTATAAGGGGGACAGGGCCCACGAGCAGTACTTC

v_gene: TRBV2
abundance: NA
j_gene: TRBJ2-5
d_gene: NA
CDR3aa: CASRDRQQETQYF
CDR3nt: TGTGCCAGCAGAGACAGACAGCAAGAGACCCAGTACTTC

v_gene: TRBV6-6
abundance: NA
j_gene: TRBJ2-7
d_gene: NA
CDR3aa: CASTPRLTASYEQYF
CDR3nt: TGTGCCAGCACCCCCCGGCTAACAGCGTCCTACGAGCAGTACTTC

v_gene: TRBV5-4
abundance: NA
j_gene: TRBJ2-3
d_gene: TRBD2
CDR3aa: CASSSGLAGVHTDTQYF
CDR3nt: TGTGCCAGCAGCTCTGGACTAGCGGGGGTGCACACAGATACGCAGTATTTT

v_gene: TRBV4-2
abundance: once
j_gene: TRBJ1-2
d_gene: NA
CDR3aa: CASSSGLGGAHF
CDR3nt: TGTGCCAGCAGTTCGGGTCTCGGCGGGGCTCACTTC

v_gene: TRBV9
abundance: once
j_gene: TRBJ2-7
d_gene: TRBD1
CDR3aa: CASNGGTGDYEQYF
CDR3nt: TGTGCCAGCAACGGCGGGACAGGAGACTACGAGCAGTACTTC